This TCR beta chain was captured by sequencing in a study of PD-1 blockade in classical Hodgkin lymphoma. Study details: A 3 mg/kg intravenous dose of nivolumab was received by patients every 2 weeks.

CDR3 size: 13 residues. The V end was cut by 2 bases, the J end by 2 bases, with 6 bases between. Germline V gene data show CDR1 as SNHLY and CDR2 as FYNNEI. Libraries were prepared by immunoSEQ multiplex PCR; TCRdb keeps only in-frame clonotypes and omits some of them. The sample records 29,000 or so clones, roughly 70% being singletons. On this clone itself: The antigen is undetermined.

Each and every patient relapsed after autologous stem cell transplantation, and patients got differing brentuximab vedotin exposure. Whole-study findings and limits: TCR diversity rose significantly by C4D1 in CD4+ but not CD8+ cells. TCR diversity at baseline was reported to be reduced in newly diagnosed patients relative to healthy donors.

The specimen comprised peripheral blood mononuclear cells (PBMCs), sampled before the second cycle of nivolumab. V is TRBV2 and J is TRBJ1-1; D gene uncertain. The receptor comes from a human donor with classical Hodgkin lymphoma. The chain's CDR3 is CASSESHNTEAFF. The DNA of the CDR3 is TGTGCCAGCAGTGAATCACATAACACTGAAGCTTTCTTT.